The 27 T cell receptor beta chains reported below all come from one sample, sequenced in a study of OX40 agonist ivuxolimab in advanced cancers. Produced via immunoSEQ multiplex PCR; TCRdb's table is partial and in-frame only. Seen here are 40,000 to 45,000 clones, 80% observed once, and the top ten hold about 5%. Sequencing was performed on CD4+ or CD8+ T cells sorted from blood, taken in a trial of the OX40 agonist ivuxolimab. The receptor source for this set is an adult with an advanced solid tumor such as melanoma, head and neck, liver or kidney cancer.

This clone is a singleton in its sample. The chain has TRBV7-9 and TRBJ2-1; TRBD2 matches at 7 bases. V shed 6 bases, J shed 8 bases, and the junction held 4 bases outside the gene matches. The germline CDR1 and CDR2 sequences are SEHNR and FQNEAQ (reference sequence). CDR3 length: 12 residues. This CDR3 reads CASRTSRDEQFF. In DNA form, the CDR3 reads TGTGCCAGCAGGACTAGCAGGGATGAGCAGTTCTTC.

Here the CDR3 DNA reads TGCGCCAGCAGCCCAAGACACGGGAACACTGAAGCTTTCTTT. Protein sequence: CASSPRHGNTEAFF. The chain links TRBV5-1 to TRBJ1-1; no definite D call. Germline V gene data show CDR1 as SGHRS and CDR2 as YFSETQ. This CDR3 has 14 amino acids. V lost 4 bases to trimming and J lost 1 base, with 11 bases between them. Variable domain in full (rest from reference TRBV5-1 and TRBJ1-1): KAGVTQTPRYLIKTRGQQVTLSCSPISGHRSVSWYQQTPGQGLQFLFEYFSETQRNKGNFPGRFSGRQFSNSRSEMNVSTLELGDSALYLCASSPRHGNTEAFFGQGTRLTVV.

V is TRBV4-2 and J is TRBJ2-1, with no clear D. From germline, CDR1 is LGHNA and CDR2 YNFKEQ. V lost 4 bases and J 8 bases, leaving 18 bases between the germline ends. The CDR3 extends over 15 amino acids. The CDR3 DNA sequence: TGTGCCAGCAGCCCCACTGATAATGTTGGCGATGAGCAGTTCTTC. It yields the protein CASSPTDNVGDEQFF.

The genes are TRBV6-1 and TRBJ2-7; 9 bases agree with TRBD2. The CDR3 sequence is 11 residues long. The germline V gene has CDR1 MNHNS and CDR2 SASEGT. The V segment lost 3 bases and the J segment 11 bases; nucleotides outside the gene matches: 2. CDR3 residues: CASSDRTSEYF. For the CDR3, the DNA is TGTGCCAGCAGTGATCGGACTAGCGAGTACTTC.

As for this clone: The same CDR3 is also encoded by other DNA sequences in this sample. The chain uses TRBV11-2 and TRBJ2-7, with 7 bases fitting TRBD2. V was clipped by 3 bases and J by 0 bases; unmatched bases: 14. This CDR3 is 18 amino acids long. The germline V gene encodes CDR1 SGHAT and CDR2 FQNNGV. The CDR3 loop reads CASSFWGGPYSSSYEQYF. The CDR3 region has the DNA TGTGCCAGCAGCTTCTGGGGAGGGCCGTACTCCTCCTCCTACGAGCAGTACTTC.

The chain is built from TRBV11-3 and TRBJ1-4; 7 bases match TRBD1. Trimming took 5 bases from V and 10 from J; bases not matched to a gene: 10. CDR1 and CDR2 from the germline V gene are SGHNT and YENEEA. This CDR3 has 14 amino acids. The chain's CDR3 is CASSATTGTGKLFF. The CDR3, as DNA: TGTGCCAGCAGCGCAACGACAGGGACCGGAAAACTGTTTTTT.

The J gene is TRBJ2-6, the V gene TRBV7-6; D remains unclear. Germline assignment: CDR1 SGHVS and CDR2 FNYEAQ. Trimming pared 6 bases from V and 0 bases from J, leaving 9 bases between. The CDR3 runs to 15 residues. The CDR3 sequence is CASSPRFSGANVLTF. The CDR3 coding sequence is TGTGCCAGCAGTCCCAGGTTCTCTGGGGCCAACGTCCTGACTTTC.

The genes are TRBV5-1 and TRBJ1-2, with D hard to call. Trimming cost V 4 bases and J 5 bases, with 12 bases left between them. The CDR3 is 13 amino acids. Germline V gene sequence: CDR1 SGHRS, CDR2 YFSETQ. CDR3 bases: TGCGCCAGCAGCCCCCTGCCCTCATATGGCTACACCTTC. The encoded protein is CASSPLPSYGYTF.

The J gene is TRBJ2-1, the V gene TRBV19; 9 bases are shared with TRBD1. CDR3 length: 15 amino acids. V lost 8 bases, J lost 7 bases, and 12 bases stayed unmatched. Looked up from germline, CDR1 is LNHDA and CDR2 is SQIVND (reference sequence). CDR3 sequence reads: CASHHRDRVSNEQFF. Here the CDR3 DNA reads TGTGCCAGTCATCACCGGGACAGGGTGTCGAATGAGCAGTTCTTC.

J is TRBJ1-6 and V is TRBV7-9; D unclear. Trimming shortened V by 5 bases and J by 1 base, and 12 bases separated the two germline ends. Germline V lookup: CDR1 SEHNR, CDR2 FQNEAQ (reference sequence). The CDR3 runs 16 residues. CDR3 sequence (DNA): TGTGCCAGCAGCCCTTCTGGCGGGTCCTATAATTCACCCCTCCACTTT. Protein: CASSPSGGSYNSPLHF.

The chain joins TRBV6-1 to TRBJ1-2, with TRBD1 matching 8 bases. V lost 4 bases to trimming and J lost 6 bases; unmatched junction nucleotides: 10. Per the germline V gene, CDR1 is MNHNS and CDR2 is SASEGT. The CDR3 is made up of 15 amino acids. The CDR3 loop is CASSGPSGGIDGYTF. CDR3 DNA: TGTGCCAGCAGTGGCCCCTCAGGGGGCATCGATGGCTACACCTTC.

A note on this clone: The sample contains more than one DNA sequence encoding this CDR3. V and J are TRBV5-6 and TRBJ1-2; D not certain. The CDR3 has 15 amino acids. V was pared by 0 bases and J by 1 base, with 10 bases between. CDR1 is SGHDT, CDR2 YYEEEE, per germline. CDR3 nucleotide sequence: TGTGCCAGCAGCTTGGTTGGGCGGATTAACTATGGCTACACCTTC. Residues: CASSLVGRINYGYTF.

The chain recombines TRBV6-6 with TRBJ1-1; D unclear. The CDR3 sequence is 11 residues long. CDR1 MNHNY and CDR2 SVGAGI come from the germline V gene (reference sequence). The V end was cut by 8 bases, the J end by 1 base, with 5 bases between. Here the CDR3 DNA reads TGTGCCAGCCGAGGGAACACTGAAGCTTTCTTT. This codes for CASRGNTEAFF.

This clone occurred once. The chain combines TRBV5-4 with TRBJ2-2, with D uncertain. V lost 2 bases and J lost 3, with 5 bases in between. Germline CDR1 is SGHNT and CDR2 is YYREEE (reference sequence). The CDR3 contains 13 residues. The CDR3 bases are TGTGCCAGCAGCTTTTTCCACACCGGGGAGCTGTTTTTT. It yields the protein CASSFFHTGELFF.

The genes are TRBV6-1 and TRBJ2-6; D not resolved. V shed 8 bases and J shed 4 bases, with 9 bases lying between them. The germline CDR1 and CDR2 sequences are MNHNS and SASEGT. This CDR3 has 13 residues. Written as DNA, the CDR3 is TGTGCCAGCTTCGAGTCGGGGGCCAACGTCCTGACTTTC. Translating it yields CASFESGANVLTF.

The sample holds a few counts of this clone. The V call is TRBV5-5, the J call TRBJ2-5; TRBD2 is a possible D gene (5 bases). Germline CDR1 is SGHKS and CDR2 is YYEKEE (reference sequence). The CDR3 spans 14 residues. V dropped 4 bases and J dropped 4 bases, with 14 bases sitting between them. The CDR3 DNA reads as TGTGCCAGCAGCATAACTAGAGACGGAGAGACCCAGTACTTC. Translating it yields CASSITRDGETQYF.

Within the sample, this clone is medium-sized. This sequence joins TRBV30 and TRBJ2-5; 16 bases are shared with TRBD2. With V trimmed by 7 bases and J by 5 bases, 1 base remained unmatched. The CDR3 spans 13 residues. Germline loops: CDR1 GTSNPN, CDR2 SVGIG (reference sequence). The CDR3 protein is CASGLAGGETQYF. The CDR3 region has the DNA TGTGCCTCGGGACTAGCGGGAGGGGAGACCCAGTACTTC.

This sequence joins TRBV7-8 and TRBJ2-2; 12 bases match TRBD2. This CDR3 region has 17 residues. Germline-derived CDR1 and CDR2 are SGHVS and FQNEAQ. The V and J ends lost 5 bases and 1 base, in that order; junction bases with no gene match: 5. The CDR3 region is CASSPRTSGKNTGELFF. In DNA form, the CDR3 reads TGTGCCAGCAGCCCAAGGACTAGCGGGAAGAACACCGGGGAGCTGTTTTTT.

The DNA for the CDR3 is TGTGCCAGCAGTTACTCGGGGAAGGGCTACACCTTC. Protein sequence: CASSYSGKGYTF. The J gene is TRBJ1-2, the V gene TRBV6-5; D remains unclear. This CDR3 region has 12 residues. The V end was cut by 0 bases, the J end by 8 bases, with 7 bases between. Germline V gives CDR1 MNHEY, CDR2 SVGAGI.

The chain recombines TRBV6-5 with TRBJ2-5; 11 bases agree with TRBD2. Germline V CDR1 and CDR2: MNHEY, SVGAGI. Germline trimming cut 8 bases from V and 2 bases from J; bases unmatched to any gene: 4. The CDR3 consists of 14 residues. The CDR3 here is CASQTSGAQETQYF. The CDR3 DNA is TGTGCCAGCCAGACTAGCGGGGCACAAGAGACCCAGTACTTC.

The chain links TRBV5-1 to TRBJ1-3; D might be TRBD1 (5 bases). The germline CDR1 and CDR2 sequences are SGHRS and YFSETQ. The CDR3 sequence is 15 residues long. Deletions cut 3 bases from V and 1 base from J, with 11 bases between. The CDR3: CASSSGGLSGNTIYF. The DNA for the CDR3 is TGCGCCAGCAGCTCCGGGGGACTGTCTGGAAACACCATATATTTT.

As to this clone: Other nucleotide sequences from this sample produce the same CDR3. Here the CDR3 reads CASSPPGPYTDTQYF. CDR3 coding DNA: TGTGCCAGCAGCCCCCCCGGGCCCTACACAGATACGCAGTATTTT. The chain is built from TRBV11-2 and TRBJ2-3; D not certain. The CDR3 has 15 residues. CDR1 is SGHAT, CDR2 FQNNGV, per germline. V lost 5 bases to trimming and J lost 2 bases, with 14 bases between them.

To note about this clone: A junction boundary mismatches the germline segment, possibly from a read error. The V gene is TRBV4-2, the J gene TRBJ2-5, with 10 positions matching TRBD2. CDR1 LGHNA and CDR2 YNFKEQ come from the germline V gene. This CDR3 is 18 amino acids long. CDR3 sequence: CASGQEYQLAGRGETQYF. CDR3 DNA: TGTGCCAGCGGCCAAGAATACCAACTAGCGGGGAGAGGGGAGACCCAGTACTTC.

The chain employs TRBV7-9 and TRBJ2-1, with D possibly being TRBD2 (5 bases). Germline CDR1 and CDR2: SEHNR and FQNEAQ (reference sequence). This CDR3 spans 17 amino acids. V shed 1 base and J shed 7 bases, with 20 bases lying between them. CDR3 residues: CASSLERFASFGNEQFF. The CDR3 DNA reads TGTGCCAGCAGCTTAGAGAGGTTTGCTAGCTTCGGGAATGAGCAGTTCTTC. The full variable domain, with the rest looked up from reference TRBV7-9 and TRBJ2-1, is DTGVSQNPRHKITKRGQNVTFRCDPISEHNRLYWYRQTLGQGPEFLTYFQNEAQLEKSRLLSDRFSAERPKGSFSTLEIQRTEQGDSAMYLCASSLERFASFGNEQFFGPGTRLTVL.

The chain carries TRBV19 and TRBJ1-2; 7 bases line up with TRBD1. CDR1 LNHDA and CDR2 SQIVND come from the germline V gene (reference sequence). V lost 4 bases, J lost 5 bases, and 7 bases stayed unmatched. The CDR3 length is 14 residues. The chain's CDR3 is CASSTLRDRYGYTF. CDR3 nucleotide sequence: TGTGCCAGTAGTACCCTCCGGGACAGATATGGCTACACCTTC.

CDR3 sequence reads: CASSIRDSNQPQHF. Written as DNA, the CDR3 is TGTGCCAGTAGTATCAGGGATAGCAATCAGCCCCAGCATTTT. The rearrangement uses TRBV19 and TRBJ1-5; D possibly corresponds to TRBD1 (5 bases). Per germline, CDR1 LNHDA and CDR2 SQIVND (reference sequence). CDR3 size: 14 residues. The V end was cut by 3 bases, the J end by 0 bases, with 6 bases between.

The CDR3 loop reads CATLGIEQGAYEQYF. CDR3 in DNA: TGTGCCACCCTGGGTATAGAACAGGGGGCGTACGAGCAGTACTTC. The chain carries TRBV19 and TRBJ2-7; 9 bases are a match to TRBD1. With 10 bases clipped from V and 4 bases from J, the junction kept 14 bases outside the gene matches. From germline, CDR1 is LNHDA and CDR2 SQIVND (reference sequence). The CDR3 contains 15 residues.